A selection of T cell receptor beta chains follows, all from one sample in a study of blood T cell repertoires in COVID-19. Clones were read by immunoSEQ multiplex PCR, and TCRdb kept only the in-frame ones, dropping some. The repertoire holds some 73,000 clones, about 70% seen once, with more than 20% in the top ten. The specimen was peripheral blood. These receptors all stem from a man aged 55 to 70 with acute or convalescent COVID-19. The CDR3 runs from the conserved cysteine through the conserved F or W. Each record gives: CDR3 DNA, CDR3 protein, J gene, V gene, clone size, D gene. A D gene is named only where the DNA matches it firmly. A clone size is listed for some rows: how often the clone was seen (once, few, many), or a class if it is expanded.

TGTGCCAGCAGCTTAGCGCCAGGGCGGTCAGATACGCAGTATTTT,CASSLAPGRSDTQYF,TRBJ2-3,TRBV11-3,.,.
TGCGCCAGCAGCTTGGCGGCGGGGGGTAACTACAATGAGCAGTTCTTC,CASSLAAGGNYNEQFF,TRBJ2-1,TRBV5-1,.,TRBD2
TGTGCCAAGACCGAAAAGACAGGGACTGGCGCGGCGGGTCAGCCCCAGCATTTT,CAKTEKTGTGAAGQPQHF,TRBJ1-5,TRBV9,.,TRBD1
TGTGCCAGCAGCCAAGAGGGGCAGGGGGGAACCGGGGAGCTGTTTTTT,CASSQEGQGGTGELFF,TRBJ2-2,TRBV14,.,.
TGTGCCAGCAGCTTTAGCGGGCCCCTCACAGATACGCAGTATTTT,CASSFSGPLTDTQYF,TRBJ2-3,TRBV14,.,TRBD2
TGTGCCAGCAAGCAGCGGGGCGACACCGGGGAGCTGTTTTTT,CASKQRGDTGELFF,TRBJ2-2,TRBV6-4,many,TRBD2
TGCAGTGCTAGTGGGCAGGTAGCAGATACGCAGTATTTT,CSASGQVADTQYF,TRBJ2-3,TRBV20-1,.,.
TGTGCCAGCAGCGCCCGACAGGTGAACACTGAAGCTTTCTTT,CASSARQVNTEAFF,TRBJ1-1,TRBV9,.,.
TGTGCCAGCTCACCGGACAGGGACAACAATGAGCAGTTCTTC,CASSPDRDNNEQFF,TRBJ2-1,TRBV18,.,TRBD1
TGCGCCAGCGGACCTTCTCCGGGACAGATGATAGATACGCAGTATTTT,CASGPSPGQMIDTQYF,TRBJ2-3,TRBV5-1,.,TRBD1
TGTGCCAGTAGTGCCAATCAGGGCCATGAGCAGTTCTTC,CASSANQGHEQFF,TRBJ2-1,TRBV19,.,.
TGTGCCAGCAGAGTAGGGAGGGAAAAACTGTTTTTT,CASRVGREKLFF,TRBJ1-4,TRBV2,.,.
TGTGCCAGCAGCTCCCCGGGACTGGGCCGAAATGAGCAGTTCTTC,CASSSPGLGRNEQFF,TRBJ2-1,TRBV7-6,.,.
TGTGCCAGCTCACAGACAGGGGATTCCTTTGGCTACACCTTC,CASSQTGDSFGYTF,TRBJ1-2,TRBV18,many,TRBD1
TGTGCCAGCAGCTTGGGGACATCCCATAATTCACCCCTCCACTTT,CASSLGTSHNSPLHF,TRBJ1-6,TRBV5-4,.,.
TGCGCCAGCAGTAGAGTAGCGTCTTCACCCCTCCACTTT,CASSRVASSPLHF,TRBJ1-6,TRBV5-1,.,.
TGCGCCAGCAAAGACAGGGTTGGGGCCAACGTCCTGACTTTC,CASKDRVGANVLTF,TRBJ2-6,TRBV5-1,many,TRBD1
TGTGCCAGCGGAACAGCAATAGATTATGGCTACACCTTC,CASGTAIDYGYTF,TRBJ1-2,TRBV28,few,.
TGTGCCAGCAGGCCAGCGGGAGTTCTAGAGACCCAGTACTTC,CASRPAGVLETQYF,TRBJ2-5,TRBV6-5,once,TRBD2
TGCGCCAGCAGCTTGGAAGACAGGATGTCTCAAAAACTGTTTTTT,CASSLEDRMSQKLFF,TRBJ1-4,TRBV5-1,.,.
TGTGCCAGCAGCAAAGAGGAAGGGACAGGGGGTATTTGGAGCAATCAGCCCCAGCATTTT,CASSKEEGTGGIWSNQPQHF,TRBJ1-5,TRBV21-1,.,.
TGTGCCAGCAGTTTCCGGGCGGGAGGGCCGGATACGCAGTATTTT,CASSFRAGGPDTQYF,TRBJ2-3,TRBV27,.,TRBD2
TGTGCCACCACCGCCCCCGGGACAGGGAGAGGAATCTACACCTTC,CATTAPGTGRGIYTF,TRBJ1-2,TRBV15,.,TRBD1
TGTGCCAGCAGCCCCCAGGGGACAGGGCGGTCGAACATTCAGTACTTC,CASSPQGTGRSNIQYF,TRBJ2-4,TRBV3-1/TRBV3-2,once,TRBD1
TGTGCCAGCAGCTCCCGACTAGCCGCCTACAATGAGCAGTTCTTC,CASSSRLAAYNEQFF,TRBJ2-1,TRBV9,.,TRBD2
TGTGCCAGCAGTAAAGTAGCGGGGGGAGCAGATACGCAGTATTTT,CASSKVAGGADTQYF,TRBJ2-3,TRBV6-4,.,TRBD2
TGCGCCAGCAGCCCTGGGACTAGCCCAGATACGCAGTATTTT,CASSPGTSPDTQYF,TRBJ2-3,TRBV4-1,.,TRBD2
TGTGCCACCAGTGACCGACTAGCGGCCTCGGTCAATGAGCAGTTCTTC,CATSDRLAASVNEQFF,TRBJ2-1,TRBV24-1,.,TRBD2
TGTGCCACCAGTGAGCTATTGCCGGGACAATTCTTCGATACGCAGTATTTT,CATSELLPGQFFDTQYF,TRBJ2-3,TRBV24-1,.,.
TGTGCCAGCAGCTGGACAGGGGGCCGAGACACCATATATTTT,CASSWTGGRDTIYF,TRBJ1-3,TRBV7-9,.,TRBD1
TGTGCCTGGAGCGCACCGGGACACGATTCCGCCTCTGGAAACACCATATATTTT,CAWSAPGHDSASGNTIYF,TRBJ1-3,TRBV30,.,.
TGTGCCAGCAGCTTTAGCGGGGGGGGGTTCGAAGAGACCCAGTACTTC,CASSFSGGGFEETQYF,TRBJ2-5,TRBV7-9,once,TRBD2
TGTGCCAGCAGCTCGACACGCACCGGGACAGGGGCTAGCGGCAATCAGCCCCAGCATTTT,CASSSTRTGTGASGNQPQHF,TRBJ1-5,TRBV7-6,.,TRBD1
TGTGCCAGCAGTTACGGTGGGGAGTATGGCTACACCTTC,CASSYGGEYGYTF,TRBJ1-2,TRBV6-5,.,.
TGTGCCAGCAGCGAGGTTAGGAGACGGGATGACAATGAGCAGTTCTTC,CASSEVRRRDDNEQFF,TRBJ2-1,TRBV5-4,.,.
TGTGCCAGCAGCCCAGGGGACAGTTCACCCCTCCACTTT,CASSPGDSSPLHF,TRBJ1-6,TRBV12-3/TRBV12-4,.,TRBD1
TGCGCCAGCAGCTCTGGGCACGATACGCAGTATTTT,CASSSGHDTQYF,TRBJ2-3,TRBV5-1,.,.
TGTGCCACCAGCAGAGATCGTAGCTCTGGAAACACCATATATTTT,CATSRDRSSGNTIYF,TRBJ1-3,TRBV15,few,.
TGCGCCAGCAGTGAGTGGAGTACGCAGTATTTT,CASSEWSTQYF,TRBJ2-3,TRBV10-2,.,.
TGTGCCAGCAGCCAAGTAGACAGGGACACTGAAGCTTTCTTT,CASSQVDRDTEAFF,TRBJ1-1,TRBV3-1/TRBV3-2,.,TRBD1
TGTGCCAGCAGTGAAGTTCTACGCTCCTATGGCTACACCTTC,CASSEVLRSYGYTF,TRBJ1-2,TRBV6-1,.,.
TGTGCCAGCAGCCGCGACAGGGAAGACACTGAAGCTTTCTTT,CASSRDREDTEAFF,TRBJ1-1,TRBV7-9,.,TRBD1